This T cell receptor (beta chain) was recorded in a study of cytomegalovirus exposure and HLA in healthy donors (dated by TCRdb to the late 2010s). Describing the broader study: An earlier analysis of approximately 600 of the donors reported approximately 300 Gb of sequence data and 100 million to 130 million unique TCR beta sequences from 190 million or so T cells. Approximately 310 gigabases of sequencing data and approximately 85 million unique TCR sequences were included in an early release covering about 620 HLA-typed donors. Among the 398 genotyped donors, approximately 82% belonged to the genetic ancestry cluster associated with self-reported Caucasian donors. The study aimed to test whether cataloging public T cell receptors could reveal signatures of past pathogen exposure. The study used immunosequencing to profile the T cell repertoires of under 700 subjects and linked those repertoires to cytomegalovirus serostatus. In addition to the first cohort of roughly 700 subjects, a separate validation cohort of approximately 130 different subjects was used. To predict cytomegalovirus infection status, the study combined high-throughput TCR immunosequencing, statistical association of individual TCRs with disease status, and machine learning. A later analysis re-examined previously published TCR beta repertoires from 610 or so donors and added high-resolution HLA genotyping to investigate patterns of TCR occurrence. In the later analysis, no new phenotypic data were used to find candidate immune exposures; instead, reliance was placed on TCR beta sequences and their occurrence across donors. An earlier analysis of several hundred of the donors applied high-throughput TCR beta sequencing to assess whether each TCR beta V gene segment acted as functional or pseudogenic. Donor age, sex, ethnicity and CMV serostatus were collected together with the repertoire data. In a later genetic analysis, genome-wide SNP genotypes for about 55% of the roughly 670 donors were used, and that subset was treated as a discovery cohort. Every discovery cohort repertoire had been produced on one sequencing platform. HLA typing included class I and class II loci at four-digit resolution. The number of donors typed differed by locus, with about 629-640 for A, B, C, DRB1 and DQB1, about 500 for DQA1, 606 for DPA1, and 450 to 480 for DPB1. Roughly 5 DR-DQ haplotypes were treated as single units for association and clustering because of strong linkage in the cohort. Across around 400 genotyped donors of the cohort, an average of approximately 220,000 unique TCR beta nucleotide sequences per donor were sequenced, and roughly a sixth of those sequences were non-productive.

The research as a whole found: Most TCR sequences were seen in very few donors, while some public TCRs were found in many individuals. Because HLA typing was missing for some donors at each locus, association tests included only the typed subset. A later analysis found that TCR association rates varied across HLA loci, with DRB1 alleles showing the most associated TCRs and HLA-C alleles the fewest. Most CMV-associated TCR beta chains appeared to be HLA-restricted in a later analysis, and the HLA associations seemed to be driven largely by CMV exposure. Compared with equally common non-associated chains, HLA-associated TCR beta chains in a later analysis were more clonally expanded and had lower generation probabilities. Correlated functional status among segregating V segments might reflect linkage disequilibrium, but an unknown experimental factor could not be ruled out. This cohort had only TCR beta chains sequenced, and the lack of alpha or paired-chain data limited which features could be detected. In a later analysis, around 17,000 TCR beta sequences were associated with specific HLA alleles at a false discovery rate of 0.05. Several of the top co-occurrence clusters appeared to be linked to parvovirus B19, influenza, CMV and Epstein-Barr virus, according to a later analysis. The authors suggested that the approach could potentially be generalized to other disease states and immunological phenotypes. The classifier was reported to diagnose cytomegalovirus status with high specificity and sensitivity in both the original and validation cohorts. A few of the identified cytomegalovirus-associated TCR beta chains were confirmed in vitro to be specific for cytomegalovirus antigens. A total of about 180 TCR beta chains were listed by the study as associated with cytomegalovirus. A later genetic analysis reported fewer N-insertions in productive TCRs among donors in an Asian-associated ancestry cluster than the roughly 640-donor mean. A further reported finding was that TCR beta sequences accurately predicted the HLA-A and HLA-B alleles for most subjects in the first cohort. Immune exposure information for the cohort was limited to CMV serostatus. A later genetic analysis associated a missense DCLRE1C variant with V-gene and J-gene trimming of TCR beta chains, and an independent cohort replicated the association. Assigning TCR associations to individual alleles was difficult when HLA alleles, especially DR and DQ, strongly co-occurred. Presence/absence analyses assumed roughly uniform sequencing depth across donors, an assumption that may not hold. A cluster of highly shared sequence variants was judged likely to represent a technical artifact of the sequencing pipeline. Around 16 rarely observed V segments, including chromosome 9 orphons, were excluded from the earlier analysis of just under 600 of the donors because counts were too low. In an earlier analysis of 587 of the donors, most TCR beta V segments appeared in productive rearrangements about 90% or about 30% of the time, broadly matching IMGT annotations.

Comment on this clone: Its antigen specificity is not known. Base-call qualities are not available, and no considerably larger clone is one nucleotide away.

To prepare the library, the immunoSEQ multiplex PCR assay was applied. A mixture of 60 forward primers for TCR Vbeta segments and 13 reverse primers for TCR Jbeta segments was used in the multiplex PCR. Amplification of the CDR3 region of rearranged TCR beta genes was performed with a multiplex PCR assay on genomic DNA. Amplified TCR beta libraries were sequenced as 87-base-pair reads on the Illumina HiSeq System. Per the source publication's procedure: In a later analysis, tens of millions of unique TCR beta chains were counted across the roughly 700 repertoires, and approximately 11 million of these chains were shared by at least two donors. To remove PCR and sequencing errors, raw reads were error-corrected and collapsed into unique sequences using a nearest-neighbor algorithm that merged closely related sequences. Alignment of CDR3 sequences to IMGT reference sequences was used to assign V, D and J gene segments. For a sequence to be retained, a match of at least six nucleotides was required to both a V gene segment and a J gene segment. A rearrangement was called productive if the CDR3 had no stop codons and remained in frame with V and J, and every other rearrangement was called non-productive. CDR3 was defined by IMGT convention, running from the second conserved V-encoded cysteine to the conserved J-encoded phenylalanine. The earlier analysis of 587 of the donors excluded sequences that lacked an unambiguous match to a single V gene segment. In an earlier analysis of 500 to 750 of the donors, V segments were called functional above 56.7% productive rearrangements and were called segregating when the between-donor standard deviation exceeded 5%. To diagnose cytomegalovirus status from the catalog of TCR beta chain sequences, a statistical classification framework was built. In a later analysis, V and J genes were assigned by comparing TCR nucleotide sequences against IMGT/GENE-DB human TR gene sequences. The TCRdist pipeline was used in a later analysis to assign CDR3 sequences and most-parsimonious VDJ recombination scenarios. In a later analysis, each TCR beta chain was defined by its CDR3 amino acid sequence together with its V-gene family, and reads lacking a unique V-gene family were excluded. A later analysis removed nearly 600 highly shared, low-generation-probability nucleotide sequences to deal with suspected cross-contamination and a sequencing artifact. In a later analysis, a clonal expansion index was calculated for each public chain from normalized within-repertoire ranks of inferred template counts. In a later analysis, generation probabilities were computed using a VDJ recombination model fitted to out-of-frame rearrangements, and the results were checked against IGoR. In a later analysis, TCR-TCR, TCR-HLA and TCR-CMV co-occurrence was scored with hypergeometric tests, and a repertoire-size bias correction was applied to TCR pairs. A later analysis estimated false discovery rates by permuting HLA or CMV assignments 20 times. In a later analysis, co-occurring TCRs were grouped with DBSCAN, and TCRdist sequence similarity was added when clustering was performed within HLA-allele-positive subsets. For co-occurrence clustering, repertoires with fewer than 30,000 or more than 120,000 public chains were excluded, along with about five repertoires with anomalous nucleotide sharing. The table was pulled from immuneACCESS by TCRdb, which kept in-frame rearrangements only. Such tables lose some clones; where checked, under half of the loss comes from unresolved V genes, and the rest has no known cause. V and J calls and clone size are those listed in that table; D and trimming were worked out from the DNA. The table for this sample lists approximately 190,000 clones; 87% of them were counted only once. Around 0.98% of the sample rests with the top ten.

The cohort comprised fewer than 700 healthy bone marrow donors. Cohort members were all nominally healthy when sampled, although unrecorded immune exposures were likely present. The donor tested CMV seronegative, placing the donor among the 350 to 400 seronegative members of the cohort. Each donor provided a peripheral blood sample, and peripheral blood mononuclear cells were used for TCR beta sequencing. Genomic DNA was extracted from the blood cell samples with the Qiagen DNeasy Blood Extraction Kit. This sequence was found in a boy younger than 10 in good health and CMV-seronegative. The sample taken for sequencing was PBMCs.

Here is the DNA: TGTGCCAGCAGTTCAACCGGGGGTTTCCCCTACGAGCAGTACTTC. Its protein is CASSSTGGFPYEQYF. The chain was built from TRBV28 and TRBJ2-7; TRBD2 might be the D gene, on 6 matching bases. Cut back by 4 bases and 2 bases, the V and J ends lie 15 bases apart. Based on the germline V gene, the CDR1 and CDR2 sequences are MDHEN and SYDVKM. The CDR3 starts with the cysteine, ends with the phenylalanine, and has 15 residues. Of the read, only the CDR3 DNA is kept; its 45 bases are in frame from base 1.